This T cell receptor beta chain is from a study of T cell responses to AZD1222 COVID-19 vaccine. Method: immunoSEQ multiplex PCR; TCRdb's copy keeps in-frame clones and lacks some. The repertoire consists of 120,000 to 150,000 clones, with approximately 85% occurring once and the leading ten covering about 4%. Findings and caveats of the study: Of spike-specific TCRs, nearly half reportedly target regions left unmutated in variants. Baseline testing showed seropositivity in only six AZD1222 recipients. No repertoire was sampled before or during the peak T cell response, only after it.

Of note for this clone: The target antigen is unknown.

This TCR was sampled from an adult in good health. The sequenced sample was peripheral blood, obtained on day 0 of MenACWY control vaccination.

The CDR3 bases are TGTGCCAGTGGGTCGAGCTCCTACAATGAGCAGTTCTTC. It yields the protein CASGSSSYNEQFF. The gene calls are TRBV12-3 or TRBV12-4 and TRBJ2-1; D not certain. The CDR3 runs 13 residues. Trimming shortened V by 9 bases and J by 0 bases, and 9 bases separated the two germline ends.